This TCR beta chain was recorded in a study of blood T cell repertoires in COVID-19. Libraries were prepared by immunoSEQ multiplex PCR; TCRdb keeps only in-frame clonotypes and omits some of them. Of 45,000 to 55,000 clones in the sample, about 83% were seen once. The V and J ends lost 0 bases and 7 bases respectively, with 12 bases between them. The CDR3 sequence is 14 residues long. CDR1 and CDR2 from the germline V gene are KGHSH and LQKENI. This sequence joins TRBV18 and TRBJ1-2; no definite D call. The receptor's source is a man aged 45-65 years with acute or convalescent COVID-19. Sequencing was carried out using peripheral blood. CDR3: CASSPPIFSGGYTF. CDR3 DNA sequence: TGTGCCAGCTCACCACCCATTTTCTCAGGTGGCTACACCTTC.